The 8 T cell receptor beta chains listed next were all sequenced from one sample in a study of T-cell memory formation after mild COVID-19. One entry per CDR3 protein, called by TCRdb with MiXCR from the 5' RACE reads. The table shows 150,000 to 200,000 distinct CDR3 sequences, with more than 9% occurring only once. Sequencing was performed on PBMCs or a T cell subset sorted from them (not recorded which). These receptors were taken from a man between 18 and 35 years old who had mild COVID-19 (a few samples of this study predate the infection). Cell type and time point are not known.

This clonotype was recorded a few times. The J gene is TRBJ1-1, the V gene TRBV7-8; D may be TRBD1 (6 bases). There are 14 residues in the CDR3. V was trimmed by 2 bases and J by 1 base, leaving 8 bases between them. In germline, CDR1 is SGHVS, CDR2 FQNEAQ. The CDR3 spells CASSLRTENTEAFF. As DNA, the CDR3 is TGTGCCAGCAGCTTAAGGACAGAGAACACTGAAGCTTTCTTT.

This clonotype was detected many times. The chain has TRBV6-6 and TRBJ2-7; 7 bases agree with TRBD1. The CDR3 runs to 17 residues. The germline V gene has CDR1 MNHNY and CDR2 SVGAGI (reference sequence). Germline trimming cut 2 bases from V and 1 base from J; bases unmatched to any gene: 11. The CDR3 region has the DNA TGTGCCAGCAGTTACCCGTCCTCGGGGACAGTTTCCTACGAGCAGTACTTC. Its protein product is CASSYPSSGTVSYEQYF.

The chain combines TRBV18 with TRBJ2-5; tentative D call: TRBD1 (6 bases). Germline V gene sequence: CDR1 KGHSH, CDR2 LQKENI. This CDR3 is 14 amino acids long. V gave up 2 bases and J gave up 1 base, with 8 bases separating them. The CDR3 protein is CASSPRTAQETQYF. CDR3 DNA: TGTGCCAGCTCACCAAGGACAGCCCAAGAGACCCAGTACTTC.

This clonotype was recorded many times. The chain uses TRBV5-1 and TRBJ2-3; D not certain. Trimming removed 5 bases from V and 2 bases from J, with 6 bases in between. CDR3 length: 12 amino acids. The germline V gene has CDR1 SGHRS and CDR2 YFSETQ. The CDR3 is CASRRDTDTQYF. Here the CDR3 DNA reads TGCGCCAGCAGAAGGGACACAGATACGCAGTATTTT.

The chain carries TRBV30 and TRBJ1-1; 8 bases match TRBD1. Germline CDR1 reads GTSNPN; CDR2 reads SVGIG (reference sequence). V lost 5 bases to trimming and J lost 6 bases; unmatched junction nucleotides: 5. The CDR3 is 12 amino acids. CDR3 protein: CAWGQGSAEAFF. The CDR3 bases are TGTGCCTGGGGACAGGGATCCGCTGAAGCTTTCTTT.

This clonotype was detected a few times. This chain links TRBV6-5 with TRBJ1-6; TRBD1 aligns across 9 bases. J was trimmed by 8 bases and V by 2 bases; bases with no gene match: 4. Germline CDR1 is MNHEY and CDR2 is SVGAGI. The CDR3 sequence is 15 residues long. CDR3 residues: CASSYGGTGHSPLHF. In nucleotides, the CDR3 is TGTGCCAGCAGTTACGGGGGGACAGGGCATTCACCCCTCCACTTT.

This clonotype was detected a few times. The CDR3 region has the DNA TGCGCCAGCAGCCGGGCAGGGCCGAACACCGGGGAGCTGTTTTTT. Protein product: CASSRAGPNTGELFF. The chain has TRBV5-1 and TRBJ2-2, with D possibly matching TRBD1 (5 bases). Trimming stripped 4 bases from V and 0 bases from J, with 10 bases between. This CDR3 comprises 15 residues. Looked up from germline, CDR1 is SGHRS and CDR2 is YFSETQ. Drawing the rest from reference TRBV5-1 and TRBJ2-2, the complete variable domain is KAGVTQTPRYLIKTRGQQVTLSCSPISGHRSVSWYQQTPGQGLQFLFEYFSETQRNKGNFPGRFSGRQFSNSRSEMNVSTLELGDSALYLCASSRAGPNTGELFFGEGSRLTVL.

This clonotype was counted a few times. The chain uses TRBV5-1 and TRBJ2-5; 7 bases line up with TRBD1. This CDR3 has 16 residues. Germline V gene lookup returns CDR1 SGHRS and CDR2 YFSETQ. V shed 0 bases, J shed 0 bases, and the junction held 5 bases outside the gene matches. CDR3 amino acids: CASSLGDSRYQETQYF. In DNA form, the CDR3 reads TGCGCCAGCAGCTTGGGGGACAGCCGGTACCAAGAGACCCAGTACTTC. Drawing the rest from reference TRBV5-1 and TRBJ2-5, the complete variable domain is KAGVTQTPRYLIKTRGQQVTLSCSPISGHRSVSWYQQTPGQGLQFLFEYFSETQRNKGNFPGRFSGRQFSNSRSEMNVSTLELGDSALYLCASSLGDSRYQETQYFGPGTRLLVL.